This TCR beta chain was sequenced during a study of response to subunit inactivated influenza vaccine (dated by TCRdb to the late 2010s). For context, the study as a whole: Deep quantitative profiling of the T cell receptor repertoire was used in the study to follow responses to a trivalent subunit inactivated influenza vaccine. The investigation overall reported the following: The authors suggested that each seasonal influenza vaccination may recruit only a limited number of new T cells.

The method behind the library was RT-PCR. Instrument on record: Illumina HiSeq 2500. TCRdb reanalyzed the raw reads on its own, using fastp at Q25 for trimming and MiXCR for clone calling, and kept in-frame beta chains. Identical CDR3 protein sequences are pooled into one entry, listed with their most common genes and DNA. This sample gives about 620,000 distinct CDR3 sequences in total; approximately 10% of them show up just once. The biggest ten clones account for about 11% of the sample. As concerns this clonotype: What this receptor recognizes is not known. No base quality values were provided; no much bigger clone lies one nucleotide off.

This sample also belongs to another study, concerning T cells expressing NK-cell markers. The second study reports: TCR beta cDNA libraries were made by 5'RACE template switching that added a universal primer site and unique molecular identifiers. TCR beta-chain repertoires were profiled in sorted CD3+CD56+NKG2C+, CD3+CD56+NKG2C- and CD3+CD56-NKG2C+ T-cell subsets from several donors. Among the eight sequenced donors, only one was HCMV-seronegative, while the other seven were HCMV-seropositive. In several experiments an anti-gammadeltaTCR antibody was added to restrict sorting to alphabetaTCR-expressing T cells. In six donors, the dominant CD3+CD56+NKG2C+ clonotypes were found to rank among the top 10 CD8+ clonotypes and to make up about 1.0-7.0% of CD8+ T cells. Those dominant clonotypes were again the most abundant among CD3+CD56-NKG2C+ cells in several donors, at roughly 25-60.1%. It remained unclear whether the expanded NKG2C-expressing T cell clones were specific for HCMV antigens. The study sequenced eight donors, all healthy volunteers chosen at random: three men and five women. To determine HCMV serostatus, a commercial ELISA kit was used to detect HCMV-specific IgG in serum. Ficoll density gradient centrifugation was used to isolate peripheral blood mononuclear cells from blood. For about 6 donors, bulk peripheral blood T-cell repertoires were additionally sequenced from unsorted PBMC. cDNA synthesis was primed from the TCR beta constant segment and was followed by two successive PCR amplification steps. Libraries were sequenced as 2 x 150 bp reads on Illumina HiSeq 2000/2500, MiSeq or NextSeq. Reads were demultiplexed and grouped by UMI with MIGEC, and clonotypes were assembled and quantified with MiTCR. To exclude erroneous sequences, only TCR cDNA sequences supported by at least two reads were retained. The tcR package was used for downstream repertoire analysis, with clonotypes matched between fractions based on CDR3 nucleotide sequence plus V segment. VDJmatch was used to annotate antigen specificity against VDJdb, with one amino acid substitution in CDR3 allowed.

The TCR comes from a man aged 50-59 years who received an inactivated influenza vaccine. Donor details come from another sample of the same person, matched by shared clones. Sequenced here: PBMCs from blood, sampled on the day of vaccination.

The CDR3 region has the sequence CASSKKQGINEQFF. The sequence in DNA is TGCGCCAGCAGCAAAAAACAGGGGATCAATGAGCAGTTCTTC. Recombination linked TRBV5-1 to TRBJ2-1; 7 central nucleotides agree with TRBD1. CDR1 SGHRS and CDR2 YFSETQ are derived from the germline V gene. The CDR3 has 14 amino acids, counting the end cysteine and phenylalanine. Only CDR3 DNA remains: 42 bases, in frame from the first base. Trimming takes 4 bases off V and 6 bases off J; junction bases not matched to a gene: 7.